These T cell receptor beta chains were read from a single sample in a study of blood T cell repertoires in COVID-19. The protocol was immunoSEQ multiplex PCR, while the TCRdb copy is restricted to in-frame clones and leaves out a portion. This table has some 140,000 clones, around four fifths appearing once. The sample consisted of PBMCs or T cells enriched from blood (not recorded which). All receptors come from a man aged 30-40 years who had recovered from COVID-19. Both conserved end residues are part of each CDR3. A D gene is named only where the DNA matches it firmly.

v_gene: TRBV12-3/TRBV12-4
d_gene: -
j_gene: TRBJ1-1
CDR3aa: CASSWGVPEAFF
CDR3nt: TGTGCCAGCAGTTGGGGGGTCCCTGAAGCTTTCTTT

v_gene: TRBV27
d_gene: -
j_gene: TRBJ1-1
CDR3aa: CASSVRGPDTEAFF
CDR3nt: TGTGCCAGCTCCGTCCGAGGGCCCGACACTGAAGCTTTCTTT

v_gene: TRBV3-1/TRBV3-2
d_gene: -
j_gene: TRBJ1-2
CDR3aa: CASSGQGRGYTF
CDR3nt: TGTGCCAGCAGCGGGCAGGGGAGAGGCTACACCTTC

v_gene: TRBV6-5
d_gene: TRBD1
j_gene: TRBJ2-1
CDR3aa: CASSQGVLSNEQFF
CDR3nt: TGTGCCAGCAGCCAGGGGGTTTTGAGCAATGAGCAGTTCTTC

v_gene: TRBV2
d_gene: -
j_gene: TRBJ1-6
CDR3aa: CASRGLQGGNSPLHF
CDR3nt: TGTGCCAGCAGGGGCCTACAGGGAGGGAATTCACCCCTCCACTTT

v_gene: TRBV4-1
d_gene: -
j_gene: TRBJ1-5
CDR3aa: CASSQDTVDQPQHF
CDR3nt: TGCGCCAGCAGCCAAGATACAGTCGATCAGCCCCAGCATTTT

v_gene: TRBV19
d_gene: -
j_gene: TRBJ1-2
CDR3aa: CASSTLDSNYGYTF
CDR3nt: TGTGCCAGTAGTACCCTAGACAGTAACTATGGCTACACCTTC

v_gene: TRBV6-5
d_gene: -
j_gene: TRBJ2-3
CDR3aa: CASSYSGLFTDTQYF
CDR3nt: TGTGCCAGCAGTTACTCTGGGCTTTTCACAGATACGCAGTATTTT

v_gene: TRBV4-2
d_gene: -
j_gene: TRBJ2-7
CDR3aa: CASSPEEDSSSYEQYF
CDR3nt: TGTGCCAGCAGCCCTGAAGAGGACTCGAGCTCCTACGAGCAGTACTTC

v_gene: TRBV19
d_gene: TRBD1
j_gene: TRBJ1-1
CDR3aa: CASSTGWTGRTEAFF
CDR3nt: TGTGCCAGTAGTACGGGTTGGACAGGGAGAACTGAAGCTTTCTTT

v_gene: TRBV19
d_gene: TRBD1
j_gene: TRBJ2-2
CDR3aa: CASRTDRDTGELFF
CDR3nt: TGTGCCAGTAGAACGGACAGGGACACCGGGGAGCTGTTTTTT

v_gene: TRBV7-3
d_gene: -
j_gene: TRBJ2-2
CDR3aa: CASSLRGGATNTGELFF
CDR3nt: TGTGCCAGCAGCTTAAGGGGCGGGGCCACGAACACCGGGGAGCTGTTTTTT

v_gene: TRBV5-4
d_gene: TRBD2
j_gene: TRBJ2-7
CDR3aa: CASSLGGTIAEQYF
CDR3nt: TGTGCCAGCAGCTTGGGCGGGACTATCGCCGAGCAGTACTTC

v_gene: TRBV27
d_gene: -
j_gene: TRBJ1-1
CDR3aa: CASSLESISGNTEAFF
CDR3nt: TGTGCCAGCAGTTTAGAGAGCATAAGTGGGAACACTGAAGCTTTCTTT